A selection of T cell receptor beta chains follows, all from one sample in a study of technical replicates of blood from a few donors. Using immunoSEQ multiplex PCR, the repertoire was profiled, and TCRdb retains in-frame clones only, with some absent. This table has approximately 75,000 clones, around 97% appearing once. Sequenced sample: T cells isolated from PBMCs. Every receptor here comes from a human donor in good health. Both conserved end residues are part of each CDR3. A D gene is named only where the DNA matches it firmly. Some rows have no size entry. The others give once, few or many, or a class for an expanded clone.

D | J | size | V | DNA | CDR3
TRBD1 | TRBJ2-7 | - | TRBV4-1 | TGCGCCAGCAGCCAAGGGACAGGAAAGACCTACGAGCAGTACTTC | CASSQGTGKTYEQYF
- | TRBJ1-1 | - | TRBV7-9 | TGTGCCAGCAGCCCCTCCGCGGTCGAGGGACTAGAAGCTTTCTTT | CASSPSAVEGLEAFF
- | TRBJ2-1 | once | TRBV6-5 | TGTGCCAGCAGCCACGGGGCGGGGTCCTGGAACGGGCAGTTCTTC | CASSHGAGSWNGQFF
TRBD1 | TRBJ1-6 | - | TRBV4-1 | TGCGCCAGCAGCCAAGTGTTAGTACGGGGACAGGGGCTCCGAGGATATAATTCACCCCTCCACTTT | CASSQVLVRGQGLRGYNSPLHF
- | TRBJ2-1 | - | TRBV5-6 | TGTGCCAGCAGCTACAGGGTATGGTCCTACAATGAGCAGTTCTTC | CASSYRVWSYNEQFF
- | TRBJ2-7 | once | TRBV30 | TGTGCCTGGAGCCAGGAGGGTATGAGGTACGAGCAGTACTTC | CAWSQEGMRYEQYF
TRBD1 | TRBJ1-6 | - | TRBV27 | TGTGCCAGCAGTCCGAGACCCTACGACAGGGGGCTTAATTCACCCCTCCACTTT | CASSPRPYDRGLNSPLHF
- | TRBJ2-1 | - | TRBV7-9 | TGTGCCAGCACCCCAGACCGCGGTAACTACAATGAGCAGTTCTTC | CASTPDRGNYNEQFF
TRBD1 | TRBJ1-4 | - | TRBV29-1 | TGCAGCGTTGGACAGGGCCCGAATGAAAAACTGTTTTTT | CSVGQGPNEKLFF
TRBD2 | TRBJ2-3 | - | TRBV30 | TGTGCCTGGACGCTAGCGGGAGGCACAGATACGCAGTATTTT | CAWTLAGGTDTQYF
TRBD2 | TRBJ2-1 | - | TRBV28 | TGTGCCAGCAGGTGGGGCGGGAGGGCCGGAAATGAGCAGTTCTTC | CASRWGGRAGNEQFF
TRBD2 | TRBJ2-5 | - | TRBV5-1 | TGCGCCAGCAGCTTATTGCCAGGAGCGGGGAGTCAAGAGACCCAGTACTTC | CASSLLPGAGSQETQYF
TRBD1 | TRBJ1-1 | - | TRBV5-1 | TGCGCCAGCAGCTCGACAGGGTCGAACACTGAAGCTTTCTTT | CASSSTGSNTEAFF
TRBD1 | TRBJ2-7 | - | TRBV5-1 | TGCGCCAGCAGCTCACGGGGGACAGGGTTATACGAGCAGTACTTC | CASSSRGTGLYEQYF
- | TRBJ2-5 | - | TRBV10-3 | TGTGCCTCGCTTCGGGACATACAAGAGACCCAGTACTTC | CASLRDIQETQYF
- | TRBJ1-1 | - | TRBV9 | TGTGCCAGCAGCGGTTTATGGGGGGGAACTGAAGCTTTCTTT | CASSGLWGGTEAFF
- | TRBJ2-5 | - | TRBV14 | TGTGCCAGCAGCTTCCCCGGGGAACAAGAGACCCAGTACTTC | CASSFPGEQETQYF
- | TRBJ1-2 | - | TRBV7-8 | TGTGCCAGCAGCTTAAGTTTTGGGGCCGATGGTATGGGCTACACCTTC | CASSLSFGADGMGYTF
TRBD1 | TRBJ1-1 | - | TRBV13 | TGTGCCAGCAGCTTACAGGGGGCATACGGTGAAGCTTTCTTT | CASSLQGAYGEAFF
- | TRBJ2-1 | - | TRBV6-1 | TGTGCCAGCAGTGGATTCCGGGATCTTAGCTCCTACAATGAGCAGTTCTTC | CASSGFRDLSSYNEQFF
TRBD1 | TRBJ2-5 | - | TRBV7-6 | TGTGCCTCAGGGGGACAGGGACATCCAAGGGAGACCCAGTACTTC | CASGGQGHPRETQYF
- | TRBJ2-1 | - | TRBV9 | TGTGCCAGCAGCGTACTGCGGGTGGGGTCCTACAATGAGCAGTTCTTC | CASSVLRVGSYNEQFF
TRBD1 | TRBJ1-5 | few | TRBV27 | TGTGCCAGCGGGACAGGGAGCAATCAGCCCCAGCATTTT | CASGTGSNQPQHF
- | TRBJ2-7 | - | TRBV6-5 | TGTGCCAGCAGCCGCACGGGGAGGCAGTACTTC | CASSRTGRQYF
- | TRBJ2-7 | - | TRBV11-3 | TGTGCCAGCAGCCCCCGGGGGAGCTACGAGCAGTACTTC | CASSPRGSYEQYF
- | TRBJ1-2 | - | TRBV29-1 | TGCAGCGTTGCCCGCGAGGGGGACGGCTACACCTTC | CSVAREGDGYTF
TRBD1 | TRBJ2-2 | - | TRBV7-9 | TGTGCCAGCAGCTTCGGCTGGACAGGGAGTCACGGGGAGCTGTTTTTT | CASSFGWTGSHGELFF
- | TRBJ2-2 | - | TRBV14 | TGTGCCAGCACGCCGAGCCAGGACACCGGGGAGCTGTTTTTT | CASTPSQDTGELFF
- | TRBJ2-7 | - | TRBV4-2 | TGTGCCAGCAAAGGAGGCCCCTACGAGCAGTACTTC | CASKGGPYEQYF
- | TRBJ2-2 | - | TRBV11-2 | TGTGCCAGCAGCCCAGGTTCCCGTACCGATCGGATCAACACCGGGGAGCTGTTTTTT | CASSPGSRTDRINTGELFF
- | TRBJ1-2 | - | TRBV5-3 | TGTGCCAGAAGACAGATGTATCGCTACACCTTC | CARRQMYRYTF
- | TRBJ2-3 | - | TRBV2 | TGTGCCAGCAAAGCTAGCGGCACAGATACGCAGTATTTT | CASKASGTDTQYF
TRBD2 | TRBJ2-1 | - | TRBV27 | TGTGCCTCCCACGGCGGGGGGCTCTACAATGAGCAGTTCTTC | CASHGGGLYNEQFF
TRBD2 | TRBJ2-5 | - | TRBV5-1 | TGCGCCAGCAGCTTTTCGGGACTAGCGGGAGGGGAAGAGACCCAGTACTTC | CASSFSGLAGGEETQYF
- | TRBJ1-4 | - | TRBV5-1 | TGCGCCAGCAGTATCCGCCCCGCGACAGTTAATGAAAAACTGTTTTTT | CASSIRPATVNEKLFF
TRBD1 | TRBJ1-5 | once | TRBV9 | TGTGCCAGCAGCCCCACAGGGGATAGCAATCAGCCCCAGCATTTT | CASSPTGDSNQPQHF
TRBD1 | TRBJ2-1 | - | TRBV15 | TGTGCCACCGAGGGACAGGGAGGCCAAGGGTCCTACAATGAGCAGTTCTTC | CATEGQGGQGSYNEQFF
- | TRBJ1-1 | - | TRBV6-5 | TGTGCCAGCGAGGGGGGGGACACTGAAGCTTTCTTT | CASEGGDTEAFF
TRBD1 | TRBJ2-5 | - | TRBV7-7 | TGTGCCAGCAGCCCCCAACCACAGGGGCAAGAGACCCAGTACTTC | CASSPQPQGQETQYF
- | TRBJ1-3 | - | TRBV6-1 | TGTGCCAGCAGTGAGGCAGACTCTGGAAACACCATATATTTT | CASSEADSGNTIYF
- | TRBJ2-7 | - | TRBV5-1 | TGCGCCAGCAGCTTGGCCAAAACTACCGAGCAGTACTTC | CASSLAKTTEQYF
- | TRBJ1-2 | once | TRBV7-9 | TGTGCCAGCAGCAGTACCCGGATGGACACCTTCAACCAAAACTATGGCTACACCTTC | CASSSTRMDTFNQNYGYTF
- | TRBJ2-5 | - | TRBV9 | TGTGCCAGCAGCCCTGGGGGACTGGCCCAGTACTTC | CASSPGGLAQYF
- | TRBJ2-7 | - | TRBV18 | TGTGCCAGCTCACCACCCACGGGGTCACCCTCCTACGAGCAGTACTTC | CASSPPTGSPSYEQYF
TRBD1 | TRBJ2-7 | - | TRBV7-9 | TGTGCCAGCAGCCATAGCTCGGGACAGGGTAGGACCTACGAGCAGTACTTC | CASSHSSGQGRTYEQYF
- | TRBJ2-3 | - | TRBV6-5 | TGTGCCAGCAGTGGGGCGGTAGATACGCAGTATTTT | CASSGAVDTQYF
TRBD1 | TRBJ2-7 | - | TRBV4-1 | TGCGCCAGCAGCCAAGGACAGGGTAACGGGCGCGAGCAGTACTTC | CASSQGQGNGREQYF
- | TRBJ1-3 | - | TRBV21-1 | TGTGCCAGCAGCAAAAAGGGACTGGGAAACACCATATATTTT | CASSKKGLGNTIYF